This TCR beta chain was identified during a study of blood T cell repertoires in COVID-19. Study overall: Samples came from the United States, Italy and Spain, spanning acute and convalescent COVID-19. PBMCs, B-cell-depleted T cells, or T cells provided the cDNA or gDNA that made up the material.

Germline loops: CDR1 SQVTM, CDR2 ANQGSEA. Trimming removed 6 bases from V and 2 bases from J; junction bases left unmatched: 8. The CDR3 loop spans 14 amino acids. Per the authors' pipeline: Researchers report that nucleated cell counts were estimated from reference gene primer amplification. Sequenced by immunoSEQ multiplex PCR; TCRdb stores in-frame clones only, minus some. The DNA was the basis for D and trimming; V, J and clone size are from that table. The sample carries a few hundred thousand clones, about nine tenths recorded once. Assignments of participants to cohorts depended upon their own reported clinical history.

The V call is TRBV29-1, the J call TRBJ1-1; TRBD1 matches at 8 bases. What was sequenced was PBMCs or T cells enriched from blood (not recorded which). This receptor was identified in a woman aged 40 to 55 who had recovered from COVID-19. The CDR3 loop is CSVNPGTGNTEAFF. The CDR3 bases are TGCAGCGTAAACCCCGGGACAGGAAACACTGAAGCTTTCTTT.